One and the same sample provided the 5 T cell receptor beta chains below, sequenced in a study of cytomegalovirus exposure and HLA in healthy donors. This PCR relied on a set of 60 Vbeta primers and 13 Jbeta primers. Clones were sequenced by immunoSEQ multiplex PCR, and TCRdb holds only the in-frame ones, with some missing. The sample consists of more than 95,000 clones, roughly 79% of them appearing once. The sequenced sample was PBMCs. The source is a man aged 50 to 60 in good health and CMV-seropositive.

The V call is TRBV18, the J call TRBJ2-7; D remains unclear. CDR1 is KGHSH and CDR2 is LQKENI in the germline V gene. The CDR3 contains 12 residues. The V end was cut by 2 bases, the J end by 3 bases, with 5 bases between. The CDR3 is CASSPAHYEQYF. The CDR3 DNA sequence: TGTGCCAGCTCACCAGCGCACTACGAGCAGTACTTC.

The CDR3 sequence: CAWWRGLGNEQFF. The CDR3 coding sequence is TGTGCCTGGTGGAGGGGGCTTGGGAATGAGCAGTTCTTC. The rearrangement joins TRBV30 to TRBJ2-1, with a weak D call TRBD1 (7 bases). The V gene's germline CDR1 is GTSNPN and CDR2 SVGIG (reference sequence). V was shortened by 5 bases and J by 7 bases, with 15 bases between the two germline ends. This CDR3 comprises 13 residues.

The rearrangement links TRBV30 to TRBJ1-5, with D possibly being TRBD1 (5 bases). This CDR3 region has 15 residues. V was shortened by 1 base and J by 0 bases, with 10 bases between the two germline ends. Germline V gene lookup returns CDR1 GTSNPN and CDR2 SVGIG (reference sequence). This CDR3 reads CAWSGQGYSNQPQHF. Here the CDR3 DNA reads TGTGCCTGGAGTGGTCAGGGTTATAGCAATCAGCCCCAGCATTTT.

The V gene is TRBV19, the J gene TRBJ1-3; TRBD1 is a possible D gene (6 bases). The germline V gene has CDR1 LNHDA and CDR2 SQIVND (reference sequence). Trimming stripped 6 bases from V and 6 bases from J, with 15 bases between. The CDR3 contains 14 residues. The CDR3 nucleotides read TGTGCCAGTAGCTTTCCGGACAGCATAAACACCATATATTTT. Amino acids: CASSFPDSINTIYF.

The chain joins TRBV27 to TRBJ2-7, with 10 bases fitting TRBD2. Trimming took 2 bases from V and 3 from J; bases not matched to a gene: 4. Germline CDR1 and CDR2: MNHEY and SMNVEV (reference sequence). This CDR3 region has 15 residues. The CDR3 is CASSLRPSGSYEQYF. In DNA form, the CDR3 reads TGTGCCAGCAGTTTAAGGCCTAGCGGGAGCTACGAGCAGTACTTC.